Described below is a single T cell receptor (beta chain) sequence and its context. Data came from immunoSEQ multiplex PCR; TCRdb stores just in-frame clones and leaves some out. The sample holds 150,000 to 250,000 clones, approximately 90% seen once. This entry is derived from a study of T cell responses to AZD1222 COVID-19 vaccine. Germline V gene data show CDR1 as ENHRY and CDR2 as SYGVKD. This CDR3 is 14 amino acids long. V was trimmed by 4 bases and J by 1 base, leaving 10 bases between them. The receptor's source is an adult who received the AZD1222 COVID-19 vaccine. The input for sequencing was peripheral blood, taken 28 days after the second AZD1222 dose. This sequence joins TRBV10-3 and TRBJ1-1, with D unclear. CDR3 sequence (DNA): TGTGCCATCAGTGGTGCAGGAGCGAACACTGAAGCTTTCTTT. It yields the protein CAISGAGANTEAFF.